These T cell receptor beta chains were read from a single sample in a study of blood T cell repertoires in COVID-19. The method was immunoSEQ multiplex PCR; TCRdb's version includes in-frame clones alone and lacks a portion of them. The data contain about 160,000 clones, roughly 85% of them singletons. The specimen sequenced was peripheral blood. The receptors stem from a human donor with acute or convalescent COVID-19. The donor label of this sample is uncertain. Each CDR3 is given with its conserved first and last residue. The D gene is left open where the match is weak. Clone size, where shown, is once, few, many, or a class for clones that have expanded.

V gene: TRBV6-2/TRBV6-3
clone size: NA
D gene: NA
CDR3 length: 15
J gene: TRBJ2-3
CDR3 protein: CASSYMWGGPDTQYF
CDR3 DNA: TGTGCCAGCAGTTACATGTGGGGGGGCCCGGATACGCAGTATTTT

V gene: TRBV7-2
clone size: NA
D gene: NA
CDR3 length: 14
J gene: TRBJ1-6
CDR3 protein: CASSPDGGGSPLHF
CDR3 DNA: TGTGCCAGCAGCCCTGACGGAGGAGGTTCACCCCTCCACTTT

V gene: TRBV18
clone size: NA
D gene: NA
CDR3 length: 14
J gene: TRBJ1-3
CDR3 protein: CASSPASAGNTIYF
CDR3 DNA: TGTGCCAGCTCACCTGCTTCGGCAGGGAACACCATATATTTT

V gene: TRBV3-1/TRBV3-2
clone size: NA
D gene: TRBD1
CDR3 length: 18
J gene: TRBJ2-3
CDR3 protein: CASSQDRFRDSTTDTQYF
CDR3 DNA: TGTGCCAGCAGCCAAGATCGATTCCGGGACAGTACCACAGATACGCAGTATTTT

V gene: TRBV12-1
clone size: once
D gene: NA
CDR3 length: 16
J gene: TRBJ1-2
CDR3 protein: CASSFGWFISDYGYTF
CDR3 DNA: TGTGCCAGCAGCTTTGGGTGGTTTATCTCGGACTATGGCTACACCTTC

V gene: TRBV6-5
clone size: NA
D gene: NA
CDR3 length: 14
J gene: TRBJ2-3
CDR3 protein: CASRTGRNTDTQYF
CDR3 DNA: TGTGCCAGCAGAACAGGGAGAAACACAGATACGCAGTATTTT

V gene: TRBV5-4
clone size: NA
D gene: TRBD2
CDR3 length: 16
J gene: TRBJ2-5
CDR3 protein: CASSLVGTRNQETQYF
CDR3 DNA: TGTGCCAGCAGCTTGGTGGGGACTAGGAACCAAGAGACCCAGTACTTC

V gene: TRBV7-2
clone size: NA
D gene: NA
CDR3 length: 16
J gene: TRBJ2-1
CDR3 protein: CASSLFPTGSYNEQFF
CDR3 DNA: TGTGCCAGCAGCCTATTCCCGACAGGCTCCTACAATGAGCAGTTCTTC

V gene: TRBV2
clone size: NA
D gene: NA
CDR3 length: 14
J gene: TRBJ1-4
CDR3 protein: CASSEAGRGEKLFF
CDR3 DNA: TGTGCCAGCAGTGAAGCCGGCCGGGGGGAAAAACTGTTTTTT

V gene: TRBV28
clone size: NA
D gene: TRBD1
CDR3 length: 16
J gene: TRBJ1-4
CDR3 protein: CASSLIAGQGNEKLFF
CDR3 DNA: TGTGCCAGCAGTTTAATAGCGGGACAGGGTAATGAAAAACTGTTTTTT

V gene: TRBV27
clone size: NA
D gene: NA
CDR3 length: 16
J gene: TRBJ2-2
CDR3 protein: CASSLSPRTVRGELFF
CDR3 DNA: TGTGCCAGCAGTTTATCGCCCCGGACTGTACGGGGGGAGCTGTTTTTT

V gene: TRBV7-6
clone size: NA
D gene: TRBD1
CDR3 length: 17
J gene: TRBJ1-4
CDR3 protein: CASSLSPGGATNEKLFF
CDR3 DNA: TGTGCCAGCAGCTTAAGTCCAGGGGGAGCAACTAATGAAAAACTGTTTTTT

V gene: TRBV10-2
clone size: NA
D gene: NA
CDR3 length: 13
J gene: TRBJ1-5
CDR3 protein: CASSDRGNQPQHF
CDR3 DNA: TGCGCCAGCAGTGATCGGGGGAATCAGCCCCAGCATTTT

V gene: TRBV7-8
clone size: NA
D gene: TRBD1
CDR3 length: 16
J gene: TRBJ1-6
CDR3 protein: CASSGDRGQGVSPLHF
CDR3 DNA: TGTGCCAGCAGCGGAGACAGGGGGCAGGGAGTTTCACCCCTCCACTTT

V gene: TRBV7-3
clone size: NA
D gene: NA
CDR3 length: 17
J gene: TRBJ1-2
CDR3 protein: CASSPSLIEKPGHGYTF
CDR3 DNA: TGTGCCAGCAGCCCCTCCCTGATTGAAAAACCTGGGCATGGCTACACCTTC

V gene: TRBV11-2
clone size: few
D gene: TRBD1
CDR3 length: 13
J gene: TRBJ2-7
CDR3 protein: CASSSGQVYEQYF
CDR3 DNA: TGTGCCAGCAGCTCGGGACAGGTCTACGAGCAGTACTTC

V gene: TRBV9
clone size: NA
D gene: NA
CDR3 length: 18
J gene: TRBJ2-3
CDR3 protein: CASSHRGVPITSTDTQYF
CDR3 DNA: TGTGCCAGCAGCCATCGGGGTGTTCCCATCACAAGCACAGATACGCAGTATTTT

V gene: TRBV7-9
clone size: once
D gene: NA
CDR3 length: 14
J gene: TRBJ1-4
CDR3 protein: CASSPGGISEKLFF
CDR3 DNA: TGTGCCAGCAGCCCAGGCGGGATTAGCGAAAAACTGTTTTTT

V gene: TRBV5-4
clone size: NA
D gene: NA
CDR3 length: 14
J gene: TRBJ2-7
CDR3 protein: CASSLAGPSYEQYF
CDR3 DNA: TGTGCCAGCAGCTTAGCGGGCCCCTCCTACGAGCAGTACTTC

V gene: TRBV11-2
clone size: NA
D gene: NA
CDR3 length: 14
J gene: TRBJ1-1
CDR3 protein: CASSLATLGGEAFF
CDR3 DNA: TGTGCCAGCAGCTTAGCGACTCTAGGGGGAGAAGCTTTCTTT

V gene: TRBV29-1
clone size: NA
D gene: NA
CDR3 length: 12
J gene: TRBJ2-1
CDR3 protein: CSVAVYNNEQFF
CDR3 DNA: TGCAGCGTCGCCGTCTATAACAATGAGCAGTTCTTC

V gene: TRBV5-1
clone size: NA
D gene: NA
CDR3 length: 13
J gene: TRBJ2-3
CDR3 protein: CASSLGGTDTQYF
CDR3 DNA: TGCGCCAGCAGCTTGGGCGGCACAGATACGCAGTATTTT

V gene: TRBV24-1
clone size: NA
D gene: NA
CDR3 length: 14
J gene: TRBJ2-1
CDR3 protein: CATSMGLLRGEQFF
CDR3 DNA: TGTGCCACCAGCATGGGACTCCTCCGGGGTGAGCAGTTCTTC

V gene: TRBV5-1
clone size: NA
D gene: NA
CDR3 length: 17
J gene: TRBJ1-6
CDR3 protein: CASSLAGQPTFNSPLHF
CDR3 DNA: TGCGCCAGCAGCCTCGCAGGACAGCCCACTTTTAATTCACCCCTCCACTTT

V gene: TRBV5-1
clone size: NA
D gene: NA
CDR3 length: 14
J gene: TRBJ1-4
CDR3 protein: CASSQTERNEKLFF
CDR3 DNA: TGCGCCAGCAGCCAGACAGAGAGAAATGAAAAACTGTTTTTT

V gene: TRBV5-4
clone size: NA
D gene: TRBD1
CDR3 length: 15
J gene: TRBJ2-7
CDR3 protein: CASSPGGQALYEQYF
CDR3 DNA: TGTGCCAGCAGCCCCGGGGGACAGGCCCTCTACGAGCAGTACTTC

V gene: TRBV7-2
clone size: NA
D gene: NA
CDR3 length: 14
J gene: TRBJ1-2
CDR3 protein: CASSLGGSSYGYTF
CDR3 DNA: TGTGCCAGCAGCTTAGGAGGCAGCTCCTATGGCTACACCTTC

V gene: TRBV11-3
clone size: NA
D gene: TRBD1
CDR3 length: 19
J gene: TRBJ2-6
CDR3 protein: CASSGEGQGRGSGANVLTF
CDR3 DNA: TGTGCCAGCAGCGGAGAGGGACAGGGGAGGGGCTCTGGGGCCAACGTCCTGACTTTC

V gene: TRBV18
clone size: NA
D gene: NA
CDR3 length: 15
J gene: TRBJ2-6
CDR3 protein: CASSPSNSGANVLTF
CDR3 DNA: TGTGCCAGCTCACCATCAAACTCTGGGGCCAACGTCCTGACTTTC

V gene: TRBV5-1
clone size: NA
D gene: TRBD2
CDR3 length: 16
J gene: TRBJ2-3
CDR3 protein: CASCRGGHSTTDTQYF
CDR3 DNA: TGCGCCAGCTGCCGGGGGGGTCACTCTACCACAGATACGCAGTATTTT

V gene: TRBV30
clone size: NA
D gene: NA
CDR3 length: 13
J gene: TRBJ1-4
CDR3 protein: CAWSGGGFEKLFF
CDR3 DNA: TGTGCCTGGAGTGGTGGGGGGTTTGAAAAACTGTTTTTT

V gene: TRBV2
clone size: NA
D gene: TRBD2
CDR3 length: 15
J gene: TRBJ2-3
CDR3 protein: CASSRLAGRTDTQYF
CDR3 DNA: TGTGCCAGCAGTAGACTAGCGGGCCGCACAGATACGCAGTATTTT

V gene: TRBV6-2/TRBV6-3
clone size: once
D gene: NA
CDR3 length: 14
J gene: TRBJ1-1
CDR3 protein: CASSPILRVPEAFF
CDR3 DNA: TGTGCCAGCAGCCCAATTCTGAGGGTGCCTGAAGCTTTCTTT

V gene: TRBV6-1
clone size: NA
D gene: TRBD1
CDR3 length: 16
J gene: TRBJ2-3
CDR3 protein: CASSGDRGSSTDTQYF
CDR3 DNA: TGTGCCAGCAGTGGGGACAGGGGAAGTAGCACAGATACGCAGTATTTT

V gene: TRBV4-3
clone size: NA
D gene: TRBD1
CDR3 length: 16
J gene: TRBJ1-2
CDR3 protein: CASSQVRGRFDYGYTF
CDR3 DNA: TGCGCCAGCAGCCAAGTCAGGGGGCGGTTCGACTATGGCTACACCTTC

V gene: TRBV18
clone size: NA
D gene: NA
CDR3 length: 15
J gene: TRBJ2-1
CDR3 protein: CASSPPEGLGNEQFF
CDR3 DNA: TGTGCCAGCTCACCACCCGAGGGACTCGGGAATGAGCAGTTCTTC

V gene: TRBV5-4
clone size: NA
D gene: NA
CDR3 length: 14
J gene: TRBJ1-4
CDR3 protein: CASSEYGGNEKLFF
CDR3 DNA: TGTGCCAGCAGCGAGTATGGAGGGAATGAAAAACTGTTTTTT

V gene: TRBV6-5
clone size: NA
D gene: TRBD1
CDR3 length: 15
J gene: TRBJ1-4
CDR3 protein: CASRGDRATNEKLFF
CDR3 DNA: TGTGCCAGCAGGGGGGACAGAGCAACTAATGAAAAACTGTTTTTT

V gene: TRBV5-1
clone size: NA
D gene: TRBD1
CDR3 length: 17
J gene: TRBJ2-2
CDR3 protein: CASSNQPGQGAAGELFF
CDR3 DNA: TGCGCCAGCAGCAATCAGCCCGGACAGGGGGCAGCCGGGGAGCTGTTTTTT

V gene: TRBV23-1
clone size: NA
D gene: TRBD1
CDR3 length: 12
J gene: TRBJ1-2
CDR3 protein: CASSPPGGGYTF
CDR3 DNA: TGCGCCAGCAGTCCTCCAGGGGGCGGCTACACCTTC

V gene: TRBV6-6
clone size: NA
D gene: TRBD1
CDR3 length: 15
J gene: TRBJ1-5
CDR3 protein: CASSYDQGVNQPQHF
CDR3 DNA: TGTGCCAGCAGTTACGACCAGGGGGTCAATCAGCCCCAGCATTTT

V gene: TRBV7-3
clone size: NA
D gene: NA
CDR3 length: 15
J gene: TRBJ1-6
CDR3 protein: CASSLSEGMRSPLHF
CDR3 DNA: TGTGCCAGCAGCTTATCCGAGGGAATGAGGTCACCCCTCCACTTT